This T cell receptor (beta chain) comes out of a study of OX40 agonist ivuxolimab in advanced cancers. The study in broad terms: Ivuxolimab, which targeted the costimulatory receptor OX40 (CD134), was an agonistic, fully human IgG2 monoclonal antibody. Intravenous ivuxolimab was administered to patients every 2 weeks at six dose levels: 0.01, 0.1, 0.3, 1.5, 3 and 10 mg/kg. Of the 50 or so patients in dose escalation, 19 had hepatocellular carcinoma, some 15 had melanoma, 9 had renal cell carcinoma and 9 had head and neck cancer. In the dose-escalation cohort, around 80% of patients were male, and the mean age was roughly 60 years with a range of about 23 to 79. Prior anti-PD-1, anti-PD-L1 or anti-CTLA-4 therapy was permitted, and checkpoint inhibitors had been received by less than 45% of dose-escalation patients. Partial responses occurred in three dose-escalation patients, of whom one had hepatocellular carcinoma and two had cutaneous melanoma. The point of sequencing TCRbeta in the periphery was to test whether ivuxolimab changed TCR sequence diversity and drove clonal T-cell expansion. The paper reports the monotherapy dose-escalation portion (N of about 56 patients) of the phase I ivuxolimab trial. General findings and caveats noted by the study authors: Low levels of normalized T-cell clonal expansion were also shown by some nonresponding patients. In the 0.1-3.0 mg/kg groups, partial responders had among the lowest normalized peripheral clonal expansion, particularly in CD8+ T cells. The antigen specificity of the peripheral T cells that underwent clonal expansion was not determined. After ivuxolimab, expanded clones were on average more numerous among CD8+ T cells than among CD4+ T cells. At doses of 0.1 to 3.0 mg/kg, clonal expansion of both CD4+ and CD8+ blood T cells was observed from baseline to week 6.

Genomic DNA was extracted from sorted cells for sequencing of the TCRbeta CDR3 region. The immunoSEQ Assay was used for sequencing of TCRbeta CDR3 regions. TCRdb took this table from immuneACCESS and kept in-frame rearrangements with V and J called. Such tables lack part of the clones; where checked against another copy, unresolved V genes explain under half of the gap, and the rest is unexplained. In all, the sample holds roughly 50,000 clones, and around 86% of those were seen once. 1.9% of the sample is in the top ten clones. About this clone: Its binding antigen is unknown. No base quality values were provided; no much bigger clone lies one nucleotide off.

The trial excluded patients who had a history of autoimmune disease or who were on systemic immunosuppression. Peripheral blood for TCR sequencing was drawn from every dose cohort at baseline, at cycle 4 day 1 and at cycle 7 day 1. The samples were taken from a phase I, first-in-human, multicenter, open-label dose-escalation trial of ivuxolimab. Adults with locally advanced or metastatic head and neck squamous cell, hepatocellular, melanoma or renal cell carcinoma were enrolled in the trial. Before TCR sequencing, CD4+ T cells and CD8+ T cells were sorted from peripheral blood as separate populations. This specimen was CD4+ or CD8+ T cells sorted from blood, taken in a trial of the OX40 agonist ivuxolimab. The sequence was collected from an adult with an advanced solid tumor such as melanoma, head and neck, liver or kidney cancer.

In nucleotides, the sequence is TGTGCCAGCAGTGAACCGGGCGGAAACTCCTACGAGCAGTACTTC. Translation gives CASSEPGGNSYEQYF. The chain is assembled from TRBV6-1 and TRBJ2-5, with the D gene too uncertain to name. The end of the DNA is better explained by TRBJ2-7, so the J call may be wrong. The cysteine opens and the phenylalanine closes a CDR3 of 15 amino acids. Just CDR3 DNA is preserved here, 45 bases in frame from base 1. CDR1 and CDR2 (MNHNS, SASEGT) derive from the germline V gene.